These 13 T cell receptor beta chains share one sample of origin, sequenced in a study of T-cell memory formation after mild COVID-19. TCRdb re-derived calls from the 5' RACE reads in MiXCR, one entry per CDR3 protein. This sample carries 75,000 to 95,000 distinct CDR3 sequences, about 13% of them seen once, and the ten largest clones take approximately 26%. Source material: PBMCs or a T cell subset sorted from them (not recorded which). The receptors shown here come from an adult woman who had mild COVID-19 (a few samples of this study predate the infection). Cell type and time point are not known.

The chain uses TRBV7-2 and TRBJ2-3; D might be TRBD1 or TRBD2, each matching 5 bases. The CDR3 length is 16 residues. Germline V CDR1 and CDR2: SGHTA, FQGNSA. Trimming took off 2 bases at V and 5 bases at J, with 17 bases between the two ends. Written as DNA, the CDR3 is TGTGCCAGCAGCTTACTTGGGGGAATGGATGTAGATACGCAGTATTTT. It is translated as CASSLLGGMDVDTQYF.

The genes are TRBV5-6 and TRBJ2-1, with a weak D call TRBD1 (5 bases). CDR1 is SGHDT and CDR2 is YYEEEE in the germline V gene. V lost 0 bases and J 0 bases, leaving 10 bases between the germline ends. The CDR3 extends over 16 amino acids. CDR3 bases: TGTGCCAGCAGCTTGGAGGGGTGGAGCTCCTACAATGAGCAGTTCTTC. It encodes CASSLEGWSSYNEQFF.

The table lists this clonotype with a few counts. The chain uses TRBV21-1 and TRBJ2-7. TRBV21-1 is tagged as a pseudogene. This CDR3 is built from 15 residues. The CDR3 is CASSKPGGSSYEQYF. CDR3 DNA sequence: TGTGCCAGCAGCAAACCAGGTGGGAGCTCCTACGAGCAGTACTTC.

V gene TRBV20-1 combines with J gene TRBJ1-3; 7 bases agree with TRBD1. This CDR3 is 13 amino acids long. Germline CDR1 reads DFQATT; CDR2 reads SNEGSKA (reference sequence). The V gene end was trimmed by 2 bases and the J gene end by 4 bases; junction bases not matched to a gene: 2. CDR3 loop: CSARLTGGNTIYF. In nucleotides, the CDR3 is TGCAGTGCTAGACTGACAGGGGGAAACACCATATATTTT.

This clonotype was seen more than once but under ten times. This chain joins TRBV5-6 and TRBJ1-2, with D perhaps TRBD1 (6 bases). V was shortened by 3 bases and J by 7 bases, with 13 bases between the two germline ends. Germline CDR1 is SGHDT and CDR2 is YYEEEE. The CDR3 contains 13 residues. Written as DNA, the CDR3 is TGTGCCAGCAGCTCACCATGGGGGCTTGGCTACACCTTC. It specifies CASSSPWGLGYTF.

The CDR3 protein is CSARASGTGIEQYF. As DNA, the CDR3 is TGCAGTGCTAGAGCTAGCGGGACGGGGATCGAGCAGTACTTC. The chain recombines TRBV20-1 with TRBJ2-7, with 9 bases matching TRBD2. The CDR3 sequence is 14 residues long. Germline CDR1 and CDR2: DFQATT and SNEGSKA (reference sequence). Trimming at V came to 1 base and at J to 6 bases, leaving 7 bases not matched to a gene.

This chain connects TRBV12-3 or TRBV12-4 to TRBJ2-3; D is undetermined. Trimming removed 1 base at V and 2 bases at J, with 7 bases between. The CDR3 has 14 amino acids. The CDR3 DNA is TGTGCCAGCAGTTTAGGGCGGAACACAGATACGCAGTATTTT. This encodes CASSLGRNTDTQYF.

With regard to this clonotype: The junction departs from germline at one end; a sequencing error may be responsible. This rearrangement joins TRBV7-9 to TRBJ1-1, with D unclear. CDR1 and CDR2 (germline): SEHNR, FQNEAQ (reference sequence). This CDR3 contains 14 residues. In nucleotides, the CDR3 is TGTGTCAGCAGACGAAAGGTGGACTACACTGAAGCTTTCTTT. This translates into CVSRRKVDYTEAFF.

V usage is TRBV7-9 and J usage is TRBJ2-1; D unclear. CDR3 size: 12 residues. Per the germline V gene, CDR1 is SEHNR and CDR2 is FQNEAQ (reference sequence). V was trimmed by 4 bases and J by 2 bases, leaving 3 bases between them. Here the CDR3 DNA reads TGTGCCAGCAGCTCCGCCTACAATGAGCAGTTCTTC. It is translated as CASSSAYNEQFF.

This clonotype was seen more than once but under ten times. This chain links TRBV11-2 with TRBJ2-7, with D perhaps matching TRBD1 (5 bases). V was clipped by 1 base and J by 0 bases, with 10 bases between them. The CDR3 covers 15 residues. CDR1 and CDR2 from the germline V gene are SGHAT and FQNNGV. The CDR3 region has the DNA TGTGCCAGCAGCTTAGGACAGATAAGCTCCTACGAGCAGTACTTC. Translating it yields CASSLGQISSYEQYF.

This clonotype was observed a handful of times. V gene TRBV5-1 combines with J gene TRBJ1-1, with 8 bases that match TRBD1. J lost 5 bases, V lost 4 bases, and 4 bases had no gene match. The CDR3 is made up of 13 amino acids. Looked up from germline, CDR1 is SGHRS and CDR2 is YFSETQ. The CDR3, as DNA: TGCGCCAGCAGCATGGACAGGGCAACTGAAGCTTTCTTT. Its translation: CASSMDRATEAFF.

V is TRBV12-3 or TRBV12-4 and J is TRBJ2-1; TRBD2 is a possible D gene (5 bases). V was trimmed by 4 bases and J by 0 bases, leaving 16 bases between them. This CDR3 has 17 residues. In DNA, the CDR3 is TGTGCCAGCAGTTCGACCAACGGGGTCAGCTCCTACAATGAGCAGTTCTTC. This codes for CASSSTNGVSSYNEQFF.

This clonotype was counted a few times. The chain couples TRBV9 to TRBJ2-1; 9 nucleotides line up with TRBD2. The CDR3 is made up of 15 amino acids. Germline V gene lookup returns CDR1 SGDLS and CDR2 YYNGEE. Trimming cost V 0 bases and J 9 bases; bases outside gene matches: 7. The CDR3 protein is CASSVVGGGAVEQFF. The CDR3 region has the DNA TGTGCCAGCAGCGTAGTCGGCGGGGGGGCGGTTGAGCAGTTCTTC.